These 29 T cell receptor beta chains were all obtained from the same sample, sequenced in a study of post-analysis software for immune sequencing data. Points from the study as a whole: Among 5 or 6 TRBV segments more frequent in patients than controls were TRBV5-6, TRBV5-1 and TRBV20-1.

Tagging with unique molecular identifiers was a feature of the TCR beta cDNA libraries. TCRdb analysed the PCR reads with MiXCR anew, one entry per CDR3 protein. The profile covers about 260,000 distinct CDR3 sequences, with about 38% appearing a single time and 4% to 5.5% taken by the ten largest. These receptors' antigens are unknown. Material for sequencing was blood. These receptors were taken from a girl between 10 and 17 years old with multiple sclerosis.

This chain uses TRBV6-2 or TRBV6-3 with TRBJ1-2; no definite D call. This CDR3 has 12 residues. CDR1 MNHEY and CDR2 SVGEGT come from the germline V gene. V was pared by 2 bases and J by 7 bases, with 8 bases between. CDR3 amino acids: CASSYGQRGYTF. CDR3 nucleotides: TGTGCCAGCAGTTACGGTCAGCGTGGCTACACCTTC.

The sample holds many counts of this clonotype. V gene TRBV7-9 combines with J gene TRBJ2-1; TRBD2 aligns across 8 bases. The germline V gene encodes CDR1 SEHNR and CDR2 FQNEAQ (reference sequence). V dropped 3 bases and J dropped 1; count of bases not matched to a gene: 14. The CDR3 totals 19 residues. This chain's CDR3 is CASSFPAGGSSNSYNEQFF. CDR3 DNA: TGTGCCAGCAGCTTCCCGGCGGGAGGATCTTCCAATTCCTACAATGAGCAGTTCTTC. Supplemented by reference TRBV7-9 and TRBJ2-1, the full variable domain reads DTGVSQNPRHKITKRGQNVTFRCDPISEHNRLYWYRQTLGQGPEFLTYFQNEAQLEKSRLLSDRFSAERPKGSFSTLEIQRTEQGDSAMYLCASSFPAGGSSNSYNEQFFGPGTRLTVL.

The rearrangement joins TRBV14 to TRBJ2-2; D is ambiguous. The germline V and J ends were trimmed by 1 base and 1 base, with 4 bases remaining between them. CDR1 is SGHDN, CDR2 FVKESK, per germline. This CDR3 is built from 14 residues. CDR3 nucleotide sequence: TGTGCCAGCAGCCAAGTGGTGAACACCGGGGAGCTGTTTTTT. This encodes CASSQVVNTGELFF.

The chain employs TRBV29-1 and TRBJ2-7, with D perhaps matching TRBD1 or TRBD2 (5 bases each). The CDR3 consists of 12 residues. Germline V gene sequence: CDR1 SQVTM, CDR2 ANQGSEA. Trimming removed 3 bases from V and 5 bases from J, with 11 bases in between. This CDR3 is CSVDGGWDEQYF. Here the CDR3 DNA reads TGCAGCGTTGATGGGGGATGGGACGAGCAGTACTTC.

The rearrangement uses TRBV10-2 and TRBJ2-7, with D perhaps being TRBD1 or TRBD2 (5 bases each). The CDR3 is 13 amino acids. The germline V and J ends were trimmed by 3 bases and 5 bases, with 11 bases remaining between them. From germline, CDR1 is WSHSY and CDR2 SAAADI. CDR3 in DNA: TGCGCCAGCAGTGATAATCGAGGGGACGAGCAGTACTTC. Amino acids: CASSDNRGDEQYF.

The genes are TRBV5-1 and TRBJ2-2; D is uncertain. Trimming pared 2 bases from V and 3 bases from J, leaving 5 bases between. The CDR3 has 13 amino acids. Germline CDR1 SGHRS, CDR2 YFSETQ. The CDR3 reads CASSFQDTGELFF. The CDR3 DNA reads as TGCGCCAGCAGCTTTCAGGACACCGGGGAGCTGTTTTTT.

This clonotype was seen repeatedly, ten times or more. DNA of the CDR3: TGCAGTGCTAGCGAATACACTGAAGCTTTCTTT. Its protein product is CSASEYTEAFF. The J gene is TRBJ1-1, the V gene TRBV20-1; D call uncertain. CDR1 DFQATT and CDR2 SNEGSKA come from the germline V gene (reference sequence). V was cut by 3 bases and J by 3 bases, with 5 bases left in between. CDR3 size: 11 residues.

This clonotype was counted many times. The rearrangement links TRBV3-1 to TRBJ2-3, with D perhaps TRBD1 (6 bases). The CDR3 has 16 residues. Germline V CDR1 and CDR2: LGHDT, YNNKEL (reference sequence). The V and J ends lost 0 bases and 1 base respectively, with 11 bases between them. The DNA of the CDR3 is TGTGCCAGCAGCCAAGACTACAGGGAGCGCACAGATACGCAGTATTTT. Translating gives CASSQDYRERTDTQYF.

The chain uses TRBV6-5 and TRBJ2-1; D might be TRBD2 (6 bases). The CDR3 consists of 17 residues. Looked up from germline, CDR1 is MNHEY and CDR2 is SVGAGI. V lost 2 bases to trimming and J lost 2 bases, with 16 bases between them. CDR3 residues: CASSYGKTSRTYNEQFF. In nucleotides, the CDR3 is TGTGCCAGCAGTTACGGAAAAACTAGCCGAACCTACAATGAGCAGTTCTTC.

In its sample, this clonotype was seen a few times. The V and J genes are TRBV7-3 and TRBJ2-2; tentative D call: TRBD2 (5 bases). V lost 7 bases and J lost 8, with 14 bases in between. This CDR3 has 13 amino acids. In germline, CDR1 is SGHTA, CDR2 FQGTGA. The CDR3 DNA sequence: TGTGCCAGCACCCCGGGTGAGGGTGGGGAGCTGTTTTTT. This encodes CASTPGEGGELFF.

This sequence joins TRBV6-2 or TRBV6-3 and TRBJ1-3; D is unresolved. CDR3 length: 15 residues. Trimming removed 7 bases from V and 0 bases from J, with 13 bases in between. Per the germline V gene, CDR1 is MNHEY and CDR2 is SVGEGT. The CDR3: CASTRTDLSGNTIYF. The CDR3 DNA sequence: TGTGCCAGCACGAGAACGGATCTCTCTGGAAACACCATATATTTT.

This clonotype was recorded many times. The CDR3 here is CASSQDGWDQPQHF. CDR3 coding DNA: TGTGCCAGCAGCCAAGATGGCTGGGATCAGCCCCAGCATTTT. V is TRBV3-1 and J is TRBJ1-5; D uncertain. Trimming shortened V by 0 bases and J by 5 bases, and 8 bases separated the two germline ends. The length of the CDR3 is 14 residues. The V gene's germline CDR1 is LGHDT and CDR2 YNNKEL (reference sequence).

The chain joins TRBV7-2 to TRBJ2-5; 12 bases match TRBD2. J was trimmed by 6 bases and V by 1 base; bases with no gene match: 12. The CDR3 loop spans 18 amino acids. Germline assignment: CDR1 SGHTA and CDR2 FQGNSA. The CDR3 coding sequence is TGTGCCAGCAGCTTAGTGGCTAGCGGGGGGGTCCAGGAAAAGACCCAGTACTTC. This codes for CASSLVASGGVQEKTQYF.

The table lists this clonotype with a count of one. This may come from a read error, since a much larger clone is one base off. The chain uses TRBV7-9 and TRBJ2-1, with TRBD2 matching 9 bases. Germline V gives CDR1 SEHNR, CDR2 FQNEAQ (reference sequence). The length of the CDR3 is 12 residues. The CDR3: CASSSGRYEQLF. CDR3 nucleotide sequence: TGTGCCAGCTCGAGCGGGAGGTATGAGCAGTTATTC.

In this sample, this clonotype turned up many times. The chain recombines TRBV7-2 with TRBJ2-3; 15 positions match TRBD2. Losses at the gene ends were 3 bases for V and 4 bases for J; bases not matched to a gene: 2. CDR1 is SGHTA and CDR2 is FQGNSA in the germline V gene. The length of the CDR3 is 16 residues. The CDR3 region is CASSLGLAGGADTQYF. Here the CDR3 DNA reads TGTGCCAGCAGCTTGGGACTAGCGGGAGGCGCAGATACGCAGTATTTT.

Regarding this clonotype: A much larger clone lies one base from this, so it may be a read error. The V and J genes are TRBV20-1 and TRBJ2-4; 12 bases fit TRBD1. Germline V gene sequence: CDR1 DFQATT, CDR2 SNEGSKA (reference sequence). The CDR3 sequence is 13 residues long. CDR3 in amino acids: CRAPGTGGNIQYF. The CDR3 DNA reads TGCCGTGCACCCGGGACAGGGGGCAACATTCAGTACTTC.

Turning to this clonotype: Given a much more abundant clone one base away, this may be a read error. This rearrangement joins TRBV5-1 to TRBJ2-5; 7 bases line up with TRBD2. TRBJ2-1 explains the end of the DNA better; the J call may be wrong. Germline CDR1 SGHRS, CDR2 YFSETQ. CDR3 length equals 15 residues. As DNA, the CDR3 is TGCGCCAGCTATCCCGGGGGGATCACTCAAGAGACCCAGTTCTTC. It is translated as CASYPGGITQETQFF.

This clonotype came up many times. As DNA, the CDR3 is TGTGCCAGCAGTATCGACCCCAGCAGTCCCTATGGCTACACCTTC. Protein sequence: CASSIDPSSPYGYTF. The chain has TRBV12-3 or TRBV12-4 and TRBJ1-2; unclear D gene. V was cut by 5 bases and J by 4 bases, with 17 bases left in between. The CDR3 contains 15 residues.

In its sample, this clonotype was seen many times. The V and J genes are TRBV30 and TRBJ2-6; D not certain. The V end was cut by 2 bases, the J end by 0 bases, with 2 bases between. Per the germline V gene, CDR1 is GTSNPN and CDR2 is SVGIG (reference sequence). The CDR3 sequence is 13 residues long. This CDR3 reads CAWSHSGANVLTF. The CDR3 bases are TGTGCCTGGAGTCACTCTGGGGCCAACGTCCTGACTTTC. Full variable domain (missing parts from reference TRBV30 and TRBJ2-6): SQTIHQWPATLVQPVGSPLSLECTVEGTSNPNLYWYRQAAGRGLQLLFYSVGIGQISSEVPQNLSASRPQDRQFILSSKKLLLSDSGFYLCAWSHSGANVLTFGAGSRLTVL.

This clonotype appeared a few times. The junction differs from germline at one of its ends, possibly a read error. The CDR3 protein is CANSPILASNAEQFF. Here the CDR3 DNA reads TGTGCCAACTCACCCATTCTAGCGAGTAACGCAGAGCAGTTCTTC. The chain couples TRBV18 to TRBJ2-1, with a possible D match to TRBD2 (6 bases). Germline V gene sequence: CDR1 KGHSH, CDR2 LQKENI. CDR3 length: 15 amino acids.

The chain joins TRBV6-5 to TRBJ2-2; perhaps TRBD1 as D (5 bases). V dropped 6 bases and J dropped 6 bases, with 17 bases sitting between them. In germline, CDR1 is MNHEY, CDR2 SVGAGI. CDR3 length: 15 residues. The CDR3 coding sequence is TGTGCCAGCAGACAGGACCTTCGTTCCGCCGGGGAGCTGTTTTTT. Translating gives CASRQDLRSAGELFF.

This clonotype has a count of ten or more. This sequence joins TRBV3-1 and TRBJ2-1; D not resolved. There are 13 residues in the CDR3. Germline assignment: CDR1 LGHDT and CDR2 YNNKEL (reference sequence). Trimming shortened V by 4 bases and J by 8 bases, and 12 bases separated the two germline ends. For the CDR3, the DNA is TGTGCCAGCAGCCCTTCCAGGTGGGATGAGCAGTTCTTC. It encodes CASSPSRWDEQFF.

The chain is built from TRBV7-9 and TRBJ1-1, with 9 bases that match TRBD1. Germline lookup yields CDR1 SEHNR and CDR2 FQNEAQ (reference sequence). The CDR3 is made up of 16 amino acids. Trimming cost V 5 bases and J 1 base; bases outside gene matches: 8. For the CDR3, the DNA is TGTGCCAGCAGCATCGCCGGGACAGGGACGAACACTGAAGCTTTCTTT. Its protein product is CASSIAGTGTNTEAFF.

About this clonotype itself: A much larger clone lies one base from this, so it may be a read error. CDR3 coding DNA: TGCGCCAGCAGCCGCGGGACAGACAGTCAGCCCCAGCATTTT. This gives the protein CASSRGTDSQPQHF. J is TRBJ1-5 and V is TRBV5-1; 7 bases match TRBD1. V lost 4 bases and J lost 6; bases outside the gene matches: 7. The CDR3 extends over 14 amino acids. Germline CDR1 SGHRS, CDR2 YFSETQ. Full variable domain (missing parts from reference TRBV5-1 and TRBJ1-5): KAGVTQTPRYLIKTRGQQVTLSCSPISGHRSVSWYQQTPGQGLQFLFEYFSETQRNKGNFPGRFSGRQFSNSRSEMNVSTLELGDSALYLCASSRGTDSQPQHFGDGTRLSIL.

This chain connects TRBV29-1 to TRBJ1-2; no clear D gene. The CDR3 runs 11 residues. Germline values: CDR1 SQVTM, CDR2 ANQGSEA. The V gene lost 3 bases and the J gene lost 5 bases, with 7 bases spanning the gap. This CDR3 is CSVEAEYGYTF. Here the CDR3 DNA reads TGCAGCGTTGAGGCGGAATATGGCTACACCTTC.

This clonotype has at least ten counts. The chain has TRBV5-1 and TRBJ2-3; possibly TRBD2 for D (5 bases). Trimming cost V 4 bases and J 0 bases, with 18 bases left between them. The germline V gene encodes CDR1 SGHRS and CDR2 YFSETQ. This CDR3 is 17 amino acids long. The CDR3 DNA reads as TGCGCCAGCAGCACCGTTTCTAGCCTTCCAAGCACAGATACGCAGTATTTT. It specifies CASSTVSSLPSTDTQYF. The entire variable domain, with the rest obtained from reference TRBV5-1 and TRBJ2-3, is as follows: KAGVTQTPRYLIKTRGQQVTLSCSPISGHRSVSWYQQTPGQGLQFLFEYFSETQRNKGNFPGRFSGRQFSNSRSEMNVSTLELGDSALYLCASSTVSSLPSTDTQYFGPGTRLTVL.

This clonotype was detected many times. CDR3 in amino acids: CSAGDSETQYF. In DNA form, the CDR3 reads TGCAGTGCTGGGGACAGTGAGACCCAGTACTTC. This chain uses TRBV20-1 with TRBJ2-5, with 7 bases identical to TRBD1. Germline lookup yields CDR1 DFQATT and CDR2 SNEGSKA (reference sequence). The CDR3 covers 11 residues. Unmatched junction bases numbered 2, after V lost 5 bases and J lost 5 bases.

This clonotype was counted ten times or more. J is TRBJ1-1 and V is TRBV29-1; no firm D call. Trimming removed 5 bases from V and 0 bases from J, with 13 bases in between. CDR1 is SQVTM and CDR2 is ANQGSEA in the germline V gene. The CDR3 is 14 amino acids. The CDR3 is CSVRGRSMNTEAFF. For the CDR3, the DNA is TGCAGCGTTCGTGGACGGTCGATGAACACTGAAGCTTTCTTT.

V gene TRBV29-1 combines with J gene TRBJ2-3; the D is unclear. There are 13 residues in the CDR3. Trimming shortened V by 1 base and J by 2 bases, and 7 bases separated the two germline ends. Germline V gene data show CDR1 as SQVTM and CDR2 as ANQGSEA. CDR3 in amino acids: CSVEGRYTDTQYF. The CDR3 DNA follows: TGCAGCGTTGAAGGCAGATACACAGATACGCAGTATTTT.